This T cell receptor (beta chain) was retrieved from a study of regulatory T cells in long-lasting Graves disease. As for the study in general: Antithyroid drug intake by newly diagnosed Graves' patients had lasted under 3 months.

CDR3 length: 12 amino acids. Trimming removed 6 bases from V and 9 bases from J, with 12 bases in between. Germline CDR1 and CDR2: MNHNS and SASEGT. A remark on this clonotype: The antigen remains undetermined.

Specified time point: newly diagnosed GD, antithyroid drugs for less than 3 months. From RNA extracted from PBMCs, the TCR library was made. Researchers made TCR beta libraries by using iRepertoire HTBI primers and running Arm-PCR on CDR3 regions. TCRdb used MiXCR to reprocess the multiplex PCR reads, holding one entry per CDR3 protein. The table shows about 460,000 distinct CDR3 sequences, with 14% occurring only once. Study-wide results and limits: Segments TRBV28, TRBJ1-2 and TRBJ2-5 showed preferential usage in persistent disease.

Separately, the same data were catalogued under a study of T cells in Graves' hyperthyroidism and ophthalmopathy. Turning to that study: Among the patients, aged 18 to 65, hyperthyroidism was newly diagnosed and had lasted under 2 months.

This TCR was recovered from a woman between 45 and 60 years old with Graves disease. Here the sequenced sample was peripheral blood mononuclear cells (PBMCs), taken at new diagnosis, from a patient treated with antithyroid drugs. The genes are TRBV6-1 and TRBJ2-1; no clear D gene. DNA of the CDR3: TGTGCCAGCAGCCGACATGTTCGTGAGCAGTTCTTC. Amino acid sequence: CASSRHVREQFF.